This TCR beta chain was identified in a study of T cell repertoires in cytomegalovirus infection. Across the study: Shared public TCR beta signatures pointed to both CMV infection and a matching HLA type.

In the case of this clonotype: What it recognizes is unknown.

The study, taken as a whole, reports: The response measured ex vivo was dominated by TCR beta clonotypes (HLA-C-restricted and CMV-specific). The study identified carriers of CMV plus the relevant HLA from cumulative public TCR beta family frequency.

The CDR3 contains 15 residues. V shed 4 bases and J 3 bases; nucleotides not matched to a gene: 9. Germline V gene lookup returns CDR1 SGDLS and CDR2 YYNGEE. TCRdb processed the reads anew with MiXCR; each CDR3 protein has one entry. The sample has 140,000 to 150,000 distinct CDR3 sequences, over 25% seen once. The chain carries TRBV9 and TRBJ2-5, with TRBD1 identical over 7 bases. This TCR derives from a human donor in good health (CMV status not recorded). Some clones in this sample may be carry-over from other donors' samples. Sequences were derived from CD8+ T cells from cultured PBMCs, sampled from culture after CMV antigen stimulation. CDR3 sequence: CASSLDGTAKETQYF. The DNA of the CDR3 is TGTGCCAGCAGCCTGGATGGGACAGCGAAAGAGACCCAGTACTTC.